Listed here are 21 T cell receptor beta chains from one sample, sequenced in a study of OX40 agonist ivuxolimab in advanced cancers. Produced via immunoSEQ multiplex PCR; TCRdb's table is partial and in-frame only. This table has more than 15,000 clones, more than 80% appearing once. The sequences come from CD4+ or CD8+ T cells sorted from blood, collected in a trial of the OX40 agonist ivuxolimab. The origin of the receptors is an adult with an advanced solid tumor such as melanoma, head and neck, liver or kidney cancer.

The CDR3 region is CASSLYPLSSGNTIYF. CDR3 sequence (DNA): TGTGCCAGCAGTTTATACCCCCTTTCCTCTGGAAACACCATATATTTT. The chain employs TRBV27 and TRBJ1-3; D remains unclear. The germline V gene encodes CDR1 MNHEY and CDR2 SMNVEV (reference sequence). The CDR3 runs 16 residues. V lost 1 base, J lost 0 bases, and 10 bases lay in between.

V gene TRBV27 combines with J gene TRBJ2-7; D gene ambiguous. Germline values: CDR1 MNHEY, CDR2 SMNVEV (reference sequence). V was shortened by 5 bases and J by 4 bases, with 15 bases between the two germline ends. The length of the CDR3 is 14 residues. For the CDR3, the DNA is TGTGCCAGCAGTCCAAGGGTCTCCCCTTACGAGCAGTACTTC. It encodes CASSPRVSPYEQYF.

This clone came up once. The chain recombines TRBV25-1 with TRBJ1-1; D unresolved. Germline V gene lookup returns CDR1 MGHDK and CDR2 SYGVNS. V was pared by 8 bases and J by 4 bases, with 11 bases between. This CDR3 has 12 amino acids. The CDR3 loop is CASGSAGTEAFF. In DNA form, the CDR3 reads TGTGCCAGCGGCAGTGCAGGCACTGAAGCTTTCTTT.

This chain joins TRBV7-6 and TRBJ2-7; possible D gene TRBD1, 6 bases. With 2 bases removed from V and 4 bases from J, the gap between germline ends came to 15 bases. Germline V gene data show CDR1 as SGHVS and CDR2 as FNYEAQ. The CDR3 runs to 15 residues. CDR3 nucleotides: TGTGCCAGCAGCTTACGGGACATGGGCGGTTACGAGCAGTACTTC. This gives the protein CASSLRDMGGYEQYF.

This chain joins TRBV9 and TRBJ1-2; TRBD1 agrees at 7 bases. Germline CDR1 reads SGDLS; CDR2 reads YYNGEE. Trimming took 4 bases from V and 0 from J; bases not matched to a gene: 9. The CDR3 extends over 16 amino acids. For the CDR3, the DNA is TGTGCCAGCAGCAAGGGACAGCTCACTTCTAACTATGGCTACACCTTC. It yields the protein CASSKGQLTSNYGYTF.

This chain joins TRBV19 and TRBJ2-1; the D gene is possibly TRBD1 (7 bases). There are 16 residues in the CDR3. Looked up from germline, CDR1 is LNHDA and CDR2 is SQIVND (reference sequence). V was clipped by 1 base and J by 3 bases, with 13 bases between them. This CDR3 reads CASSIVEGAGYNEQFF. The CDR3, as DNA: TGTGCCAGTAGTATAGTGGAGGGGGCCGGCTACAATGAGCAGTTCTTC.

The rearrangement uses TRBV5-5 and TRBJ2-5; 9 bases are a match to TRBD1. The CDR3 has 15 residues. The germline V gene has CDR1 SGHKS and CDR2 YYEKEE (reference sequence). Trimming at V came to 2 bases and at J to 2 bases, leaving 4 bases not matched to a gene. CDR3 coding DNA: TGTGCCAGCAGCTTTGACAGGGGGTGGCAAGAGACCCAGTACTTC. It specifies CASSFDRGWQETQYF. The whole variable domain, remainder taken from reference TRBV5-5 and TRBJ2-5, is DAGVTQSPTHLIKTRGQQVTLRCSPISGHKSVSWYQQVLGQGPQFIFQYYEKEERGRGNFPDRFSARQFPNYSSELNVNALLLGDSALYLCASSFDRGWQETQYFGPGTRLLVL.

There are a few counts of this clone. V is TRBV27 and J is TRBJ2-3; the D is unclear. CDR1 and CDR2 (germline): MNHEY, SMNVEV (reference sequence). V lost 3 bases and J lost 6, with 10 bases in between. The CDR3 sequence is 13 residues long. The CDR3, as DNA: TGTGCCAGCAGTTTGCGGCTACGGGATACGCAGTATTTT. Translation: CASSLRLRDTQYF.

The J gene is TRBJ2-3, the V gene TRBV9, with TRBD1 matching over 7 bases. J was trimmed by 6 bases and V by 3 bases; bases with no gene match: 13. The CDR3 spans 16 residues. Germline V gene data show CDR1 as SGDLS and CDR2 as YYNGEE. The CDR3 is CASSATRDRVVDTQYF. CDR3 nucleotide sequence: TGTGCCAGCAGCGCGACGCGCGACAGGGTCGTGGATACGCAGTATTTT.

The chain couples TRBV19 to TRBJ2-3, with D hard to call. The V gene's germline CDR1 is LNHDA and CDR2 SQIVND (reference sequence). This CDR3 region has 15 residues. With 1 base removed from V and 2 bases from J, the gap between germline ends came to 10 bases. The CDR3 protein is CASSIAGRPTDTQYF. The CDR3 bases are TGTGCCAGTAGTATAGCGGGCAGGCCCACAGATACGCAGTATTTT. Together with reference TRBV19 and TRBJ2-3, the CDR3 gives the full variable domain: DGGITQSPKYLFRKEGQNVTLSCEQNLNHDAMYWYRQDPGQGLRLIYYSQIVNDFQKGDIAEGYSVSREKKESFPLTVTSAQKNPTAFYLCASSIAGRPTDTQYFGPGTRLTVL.

V is TRBV7-9 and J is TRBJ1-4; perhaps TRBD1 as D (5 bases). Per the germline V gene, CDR1 is SEHNR and CDR2 is FQNEAQ (reference sequence). V was shortened by 5 bases and J by 6 bases, with 19 bases between the two germline ends. This CDR3 has 16 residues. This CDR3 reads CASSPSRAGTYEKLFF. DNA of the CDR3: TGTGCCAGCAGCCCCTCCCGGGCAGGGACTTATGAAAAACTGTTTTTT.

Notes on this clone: Other nucleotide sequences from this sample produce the same CDR3. V gene TRBV6-1 combines with J gene TRBJ2-7; the D is unclear. Germline V gene sequence: CDR1 MNHNS, CDR2 SASEGT. Trimming shortened V by 1 base and J by 5 bases, and 9 bases separated the two germline ends. CDR3 length: 13 residues. The CDR3 bases are TGTGCCAGCAGTGAAGTAACGGTCGACGAGCAGTACTTC. As protein: CASSEVTVDEQYF.

V is TRBV27 and J is TRBJ1-5; D is unresolved. The CDR3 is 13 residues long. Germline V gives CDR1 MNHEY, CDR2 SMNVEV (reference sequence). V gave up 7 bases and J gave up 6 bases, with 13 bases separating them. CDR3 protein: CASTFGRGQPQHF. Written as DNA, the CDR3 is TGTGCCAGCACCTTCGGTCGGGGTCAGCCCCAGCATTTT.

V usage is TRBV27 and J usage is TRBJ2-2; D is possibly TRBD1 (5 bases). Germline V gene data show CDR1 as MNHEY and CDR2 as SMNVEV (reference sequence). The CDR3 runs 14 residues. Trimming stripped 7 bases from V and 3 bases from J, with 12 bases between. The CDR3 sequence is CASTGQGYTGELFF. As DNA, the CDR3 is TGTGCCAGCACCGGGCAGGGATACACCGGGGAGCTGTTTTTT.

The chain carries TRBV6-5 and TRBJ1-2, with D possibly TRBD1 on 5 matching bases. Germline CDR1 reads MNHEY; CDR2 reads SVGAGI. The length of the CDR3 is 12 residues. Trimming shortened V by 5 bases and J by 10 bases, and 14 bases separated the two germline ends. CDR3 in amino acids: CASSVRTPDYTF. The CDR3 region has the DNA TGTGCCAGCAGTGTCCGGACACCCGACTACACCTTC.

The V call is TRBV11-2, the J call TRBJ2-7; a possible D gene is TRBD1 (5 bases). Looked up from germline, CDR1 is SGHAT and CDR2 is FQNNGV. V lost 5 bases and J lost 5, with 13 bases in between. The CDR3 loop spans 13 amino acids. The CDR3 is CASSTDITDEQYF. In DNA, the CDR3 is TGTGCCAGCAGCACGGACATCACGGACGAGCAGTACTTC. Full variable domain (rest looked up from reference TRBV11-2 and TRBJ2-7): EAGVAQSPRYKIIEKRQSVAFWCNPISGHATLYWYQQILGQGPKLLIQFQNNGVVDDSQLPKDRFSAERLKGVDSTLKIQPAKLEDSAVYLCASSTDITDEQYFGPGTRLTVT.

The genes are TRBV6-5 and TRBJ1-4; 10 positions agree with TRBD1. This CDR3 comprises 14 residues. V gave up 5 bases and J gave up 7 bases; unmatched junction bases: 4. Germline V lookup: CDR1 MNHEY, CDR2 SVGAGI. In nucleotides, the CDR3 is TGTGCCAGCAGTCAGACAGGGGGCGGTGAAAAACTGTTTTTT. Translating it yields CASSQTGGGEKLFF.

The chain uses TRBV15 and TRBJ2-3; 9 bases are a match to TRBD2. The CDR3 runs to 17 residues. J lost 5 bases, V lost 3 bases, and 12 bases had no gene match. Germline CDR1 and CDR2: LNHNV and YYDKDF (reference sequence). The CDR3: CATSSQGRREGGDTQYF. CDR3 nucleotide sequence: TGTGCCACCAGCAGCCAGGGCCGGCGGGAGGGCGGAGATACGCAGTATTTT.

A note on this clone: Other DNA sequences in the same sample also yield this CDR3. V is TRBV6-5 and J is TRBJ2-4; 7 bases line up with TRBD1. The CDR3 sequence is 15 residues long. The V gene's germline CDR1 is MNHEY and CDR2 SVGAGI. After removal of 5 bases from V and 2 bases from J, the junction contained 6 bases not matched to a gene. The CDR3 region has the DNA TGTGCCAGCAGTCACAGGGGCCTGACCAAAAACATTCAGTACTTC. It yields the protein CASSHRGLTKNIQYF.

CDR3: CASSIDRGYYNEQFF. CDR3 nucleotides: TGTGCCAGTAGTATCGACAGGGGGTACTACAATGAGCAGTTCTTC. J is TRBJ2-1 and V is TRBV19, with 9 nucleotides matching TRBD1. The CDR3 has 15 residues. Trimming removed 3 bases from V and 3 bases from J; junction bases left unmatched: 3. CDR1 is LNHDA, CDR2 SQIVND, per germline (reference sequence).

This clone was observed once. This chain's CDR3 is CATSRDRTTDTQYF. CDR3 sequence (DNA): TGTGCCACCAGCAGAGACAGGACGACAGATACGCAGTATTTT. The rearrangement uses TRBV15 and TRBJ2-3; D is unresolved. There are 14 residues in the CDR3. Germline V lookup: CDR1 LNHNV, CDR2 YYDKDF (reference sequence). V gave up 0 bases and J gave up 3 bases, with 7 bases separating them.